Below are 19 T cell receptor beta chains sequenced from a single sample in a study of T cell repertoires in ileal Crohn's disease. Data came from immunoSEQ multiplex PCR; TCRdb stores just in-frame clones and leaves some out. Here the sample spans fewer than 4,500 clones, 85% being singletons. Specified time point: neoterminal ileum biopsy at postoperative endoscopy, about 6 months after surgery. Sequencing input: ileal tissue. These receptors all stem from an adult with Crohn's disease.

This clone appeared a single time. This chain connects TRBV6-4 to TRBJ2-2, with 7 nucleotides matching TRBD2. The ends lost 6 bases at V and 4 bases at J; junction bases unmatched: 8. The CDR3 extends over 15 amino acids. Germline CDR1 is MRHNA and CDR2 is SNTAGT. CDR3 loop: CASRPLAVPTGELFF. For the CDR3, the DNA is TGTGCCAGCAGGCCGCTAGCGGTTCCCACCGGGGAGCTGTTTTTT.

The chain carries TRBV28 and TRBJ1-4, with D perhaps matching TRBD1 (5 bases). The CDR3 has 14 residues. The V end was cut by 6 bases, the J end by 14 bases, with 22 bases between. Germline values: CDR1 MDHEN, CDR2 SYDVKM. The CDR3 sequence is CASSSAGAEGKLFF. The DNA of the CDR3 is TGTGCCAGCAGCTCGGCTGGGGCCGAAGGAAAGCTGTTTTTT.

In DNA, the CDR3 is TGTGCCAGCAGGAGGGTGGCGGGGTCCGCAGATACGCAGTATTTT. Amino acids: CASRRVAGSADTQYF. The chain has TRBV7-9 and TRBJ2-3, with D perhaps matching TRBD2 (6 bases). This CDR3 region has 15 residues. Trimming cost V 6 bases and J 4 bases, with 17 bases left between them. Per the germline V gene, CDR1 is SEHNR and CDR2 is FQNEAQ (reference sequence).

The gene calls are TRBV9 and TRBJ1-1, with unresolved D. The CDR3 contains 14 residues. V was pared by 0 bases and J by 6 bases, with 12 bases between. Germline-derived CDR1 and CDR2 are SGDLS and YYNGEE. The CDR3 spells CASSVAWGGPEAFF. CDR3 bases: TGTGCCAGCAGCGTAGCATGGGGAGGCCCTGAAGCTTTCTTT.

The rearrangement links TRBV9 to TRBJ2-2; 7 bases line up with TRBD1. Losses at the gene ends were 0 bases for V and 3 bases for J; bases not matched to a gene: 2. The CDR3 covers 15 residues. Germline loops: CDR1 SGDLS, CDR2 YYNGEE. CDR3 amino acids: CASSVGQGDTGELFF. The CDR3 DNA sequence: TGTGCCAGCAGCGTAGGTCAGGGGGACACCGGGGAGCTGTTTTTT.

V gene TRBV7-9 combines with J gene TRBJ2-5, with a weak D call TRBD2 (6 bases). The germline V and J ends were trimmed by 4 bases and 3 bases, with 18 bases remaining between them. Germline V lookup: CDR1 SEHNR, CDR2 FQNEAQ (reference sequence). CDR3 size: 16 residues. CDR3 loop: CASSSRAREAEETQYF. CDR3 DNA: TGTGCCAGCAGCTCGAGGGCCAGGGAGGCGGAAGAGACCCAGTACTTC.

The V gene is TRBV7-8, the J gene TRBJ1-2; D is unclear. The CDR3 extends over 13 amino acids. Looked up from germline, CDR1 is SGHVS and CDR2 is FQNEAQ. V was clipped by 5 bases and J by 5 bases, with 12 bases between them. The CDR3 loop is CASSPQTYYGYTF. The CDR3 nucleotides are TGTGCCAGCAGCCCACAAACATATTATGGCTACACCTTC.

The V call is TRBV19, the J call TRBJ2-5, with TRBD2 as a possible D gene (5 bases). CDR3 length: 11 amino acids. The germline gives CDR1 LNHDA, CDR2 SQIVND (reference sequence). Trimming took off 9 bases at V and 7 bases at J, with 12 bases between the two ends. The CDR3 here is CASSNEGTQYF. The CDR3 DNA reads TGTGCCAGCTCCAATGAGGGGACCCAGTACTTC.

The V gene is TRBV7-8, the J gene TRBJ2-5, with 7 positions matching TRBD2. Germline V lookup: CDR1 SGHVS, CDR2 FQNEAQ. The CDR3 is 14 amino acids. V lost 7 bases to trimming and J lost 2 bases; unmatched junction nucleotides: 7. The CDR3 loop reads CASNRLAVQETQYF. Written as DNA, the CDR3 is TGTGCCAGCAACCGACTAGCCGTACAAGAGACCCAGTACTTC.

This rearrangement joins TRBV21-1 to TRBJ1-2; the D call of TRBD1 is as the table states it, not checked on the DNA. TRBV21-1 is classified as a pseudogene. The CDR3 sequence is 14 residues long. The DNA for the CDR3 is TGTGCCAGCAGCACTAAGGGGGACCTTTATGGCTACACCTTC. It is translated as CASSTKGDLYGYTF.

V is TRBV5-1 and J is TRBJ2-7, with TRBD2 matching over 9 bases. CDR3 size: 17 residues. The J segment lost 0 bases and the V segment lost 4 bases, leaving 11 bases of the junction unmatched. Germline lookup yields CDR1 SGHRS and CDR2 YFSETQ. The CDR3 bases are TGCGCCAGCAGCCGCGTAGGTAGCGGGGGAACCTCCTACGAGCAGTACTTC. Translated, it gives CASSRVGSGGTSYEQYF.

The rearrangement uses TRBV5-3 and TRBJ2-7; 7 bases map to TRBD1. TRBV5-3 is annotated as an ORF whose role is uncertain. The trim removed 2 bases at V and 1 base at J, leaving 9 bases unmatched. The CDR3 runs 16 residues. The CDR3 loop is CARSFIKLDRSYEQYF. CDR3 in DNA: TGTGCCAGAAGCTTTATAAAATTGGACAGGTCCTACGAGCAGTACTTC.

The genes are TRBV4-3 and TRBJ1-6; weak D call: TRBD1 (6 bases). Trimming took off 0 bases at V and 8 bases at J, with 29 bases between the two ends. CDR1 LGHNA and CDR2 YSLEER come from the germline V gene. The CDR3 runs 21 residues. This CDR3 reads CASSQEVPFGEQGCIHSPLHF. The CDR3 bases are TGCGCCAGCAGCCAAGAAGTCCCTTTCGGAGAACAGGGCTGTATTCATTCACCCCTCCACTTT.

The chain combines TRBV5-6 with TRBJ2-3, with 10 bases identical to TRBD2. This CDR3 is built from 18 residues. Germline assignment: CDR1 SGHDT and CDR2 YYEEEE. With V trimmed by 1 base and J by 4 bases, 12 bases remained unmatched. This CDR3 is CASSLIGSGGGQADTQYF. In DNA form, the CDR3 reads TGTGCCAGCAGCTTGATAGGGAGCGGGGGGGGCCAGGCAGATACGCAGTATTTT.

The rearrangement joins TRBV5-6 to TRBJ2-2; 10 bases map to TRBD2. The CDR3 covers 15 residues. Germline-derived CDR1 and CDR2 are SGHDT and YYEEEE. V dropped 2 bases and J dropped 5; count of bases not matched to a gene: 3. This CDR3 reads CASSLAGGITGELFF. The CDR3, as DNA: TGTGCCAGCAGCTTAGCGGGGGGGATTACCGGGGAGCTGTTTTTT. Complete variable domain (other parts from reference TRBV5-6 and TRBJ2-2): DAGVTQSPTHLIKTRGQQVTLRCSPKSGHDTVSWYQQALGQGPQFIFQYYEEEERQRGNFPDRFSGHQFPNYSSELNVNALLLGDSALYLCASSLAGGITGELFFGEGSRLTVL.

The chain carries TRBV30 and TRBJ2-7; no clear D gene. Per germline, CDR1 GTSNPN and CDR2 SVGIG (reference sequence). The CDR3 loop spans 14 amino acids. V was trimmed by 0 bases and J by 4 bases, leaving 13 bases between them. This CDR3 reads CAWSVHRASYEQYF. The CDR3 nucleotides read TGTGCCTGGAGTGTCCACCGCGCTTCATACGAGCAGTACTTC.

The rearrangement uses TRBV9 and TRBJ1-1, with D maybe TRBD1 (6 bases). The length of the CDR3 is 12 residues. V was pared by 6 bases and J by 3 bases, with 9 bases between. Germline CDR1 SGDLS, CDR2 YYNGEE. The CDR3 loop is CASKAGDTEAFF. CDR3 nucleotides: TGTGCCAGCAAGGCAGGGGACACTGAAGCTTTCTTT.

The chain employs TRBV28 and TRBJ2-2; TRBD2 matches 8 bases. The CDR3 has 15 amino acids. Germline assignment: CDR1 MDHEN and CDR2 SYDVKM. Unmatched junction bases numbered 8, after V lost 6 bases and J lost 5 bases. The CDR3: CASRGGGPRTGELFF. CDR3 sequence (DNA): TGTGCCAGCAGGGGCGGGGGGCCTAGAACCGGGGAGCTGTTTTTT.

V and J are TRBV6-5 and TRBJ2-7, with TRBD2 as a possible D gene (6 bases). V was cut by 3 bases and J by 4 bases, with 13 bases left in between. The germline CDR1 and CDR2 sequences are MNHEY and SVGAGI. The length of the CDR3 is 14 residues. CDR3 sequence reads: CASSYESGVYEQYF. CDR3 sequence (DNA): TGTGCCAGCAGTTATGAATCGGGGGTTTACGAGCAGTACTTC.